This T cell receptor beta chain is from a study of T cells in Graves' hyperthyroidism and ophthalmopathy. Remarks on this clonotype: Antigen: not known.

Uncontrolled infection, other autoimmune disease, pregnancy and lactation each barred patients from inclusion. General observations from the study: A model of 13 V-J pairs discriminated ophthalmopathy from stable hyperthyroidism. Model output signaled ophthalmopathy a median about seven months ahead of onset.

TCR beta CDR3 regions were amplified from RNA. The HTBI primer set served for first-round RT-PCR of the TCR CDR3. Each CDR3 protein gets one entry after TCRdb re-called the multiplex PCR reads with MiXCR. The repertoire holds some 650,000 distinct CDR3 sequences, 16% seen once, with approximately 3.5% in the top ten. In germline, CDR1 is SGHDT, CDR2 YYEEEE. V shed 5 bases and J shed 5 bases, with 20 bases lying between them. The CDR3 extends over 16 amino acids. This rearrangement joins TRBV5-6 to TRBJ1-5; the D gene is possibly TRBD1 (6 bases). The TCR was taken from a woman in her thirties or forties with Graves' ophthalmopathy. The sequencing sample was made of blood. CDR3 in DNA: TGTGCCAGCAGTGACTGGGCGGGACACCCTTATCAGCCCCAGCATTTT. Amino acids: CASSDWAGHPYQPQHF.